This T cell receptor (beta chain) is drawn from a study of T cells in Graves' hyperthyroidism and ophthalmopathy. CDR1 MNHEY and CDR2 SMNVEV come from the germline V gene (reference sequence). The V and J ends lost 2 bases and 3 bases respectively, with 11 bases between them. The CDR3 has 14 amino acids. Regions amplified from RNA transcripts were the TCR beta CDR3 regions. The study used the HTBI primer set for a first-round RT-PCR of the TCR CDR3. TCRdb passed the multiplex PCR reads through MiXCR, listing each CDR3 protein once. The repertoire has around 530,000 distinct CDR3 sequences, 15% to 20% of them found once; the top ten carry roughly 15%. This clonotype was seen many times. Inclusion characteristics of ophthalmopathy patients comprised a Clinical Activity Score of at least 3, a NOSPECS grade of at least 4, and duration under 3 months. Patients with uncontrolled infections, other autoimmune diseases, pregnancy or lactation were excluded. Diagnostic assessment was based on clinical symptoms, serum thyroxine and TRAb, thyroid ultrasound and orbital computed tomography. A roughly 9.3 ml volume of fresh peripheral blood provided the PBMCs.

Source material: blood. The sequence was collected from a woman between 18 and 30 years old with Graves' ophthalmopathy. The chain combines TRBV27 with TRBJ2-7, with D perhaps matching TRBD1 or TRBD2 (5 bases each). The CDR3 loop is CASSLGGPLYEQYF. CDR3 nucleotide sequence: TGTGCCAGCAGTTTAGGGGGTCCCCTCTACGAGCAGTACTTC.